The entry that follows covers one T cell receptor beta chain sequence. The antigen it binds to is not known. Per-base quality was not reported, and no clone a single base away is much larger than it. This record comes from a study of blood T cell repertoires in COVID-19 (TCRdb year 2020). For the study in its entirety: Collaborator samples came from the United States, Italy and Spain and covered acute and convalescent phases of COVID-19. The prospective study material was composed of cDNA or gDNA derived from T cells, B-cell-depleted T cells, or PBMCs. The repertoires were released in a freely available public database intended as a resource for research on the immune response to SARS-CoV-2. HLA class I and class II types, where available, came from metadata supplied by the sample provider rather than from assay-based typing. Samples came from the ongoing ImmuneRACE study (first 160 participants) plus 1,254 subjects from 6 global collaborators. The dataset comprised deeply sampled blood TCRbeta repertoires from subjects exposed to, actively infected with, or recovered from COVID-19. Nearly every sample came with metadata listing a de-identified subject ID, COVID-19 status, age in years and sex.

Here V drops 4 bases and J drops 4 bases, and the junction holds 6 bases not matched to any gene. Measured from the cysteine to the phenylalanine, the CDR3 is 15 residues long. This entry keeps only the CDR3 DNA: 45 bases, framed from base 1. According to the germline V gene (reference sequence), CDR1 reads LGHDT and CDR2 reads YNNKEL. TCRbeta CDR3 regions were amplified from genomic DNA by means of the immunoSEQ Assay, a bias-controlled multiplex PCR. Turning to the authors' computational methods: The number of nucleated cells in each sample was estimated from the amplification of reference gene primers within the assay. To quantify the absolute abundance of each unique TCRbeta CDR3 rearrangement, sequence reads were collapsed and filtered. Productive Simpson clonality was computed per sample as the square root of Simpson's diversity index over productive rearrangements. TCRdb mirrors the immuneACCESS table, restricted to in-frame sequences. Some clones are absent from its copies; in checked studies, under half trace to an unresolved V gene, and the reason for the others is unknown. The V and J calls and clone size come from that table; D and trimming were worked out from the DNA. The sample records 200,000 to 250,000 clones, around 80% of which are singletons. The ten top clones hold over 0.95% of the sample.

Overall study results and their limits: The quantity of clinical and demographic metadata differed by source and by participant and was supplied without curation.

One collaborating source in Seattle enrolled patients while the patients were actively infected and followed the patients over time throughout the course of disease. The collaborating institutions used their own protocols to collect whole blood in K2EDTA tubes. For TCRbeta analysis, collaborators shipped samples as frozen whole blood, isolated PBMCs, or DNA extracted from either of those sample types. Recombination connected TRBV3-1 (or the pseudogene TRBV3-2) to TRBJ1-2; TRBD1 aligns with 10 central bases. The receptor's source is a woman younger than 45 with COVID-19, enrolled during active disease. Sequenced material: peripheral blood. The nucleotide sequence reads TGTGCCAGCAGCCCTGGGACAGGGGAAAGCTATGGCTACACCTTC. The encoded protein is CASSPGTGESYGYTF.